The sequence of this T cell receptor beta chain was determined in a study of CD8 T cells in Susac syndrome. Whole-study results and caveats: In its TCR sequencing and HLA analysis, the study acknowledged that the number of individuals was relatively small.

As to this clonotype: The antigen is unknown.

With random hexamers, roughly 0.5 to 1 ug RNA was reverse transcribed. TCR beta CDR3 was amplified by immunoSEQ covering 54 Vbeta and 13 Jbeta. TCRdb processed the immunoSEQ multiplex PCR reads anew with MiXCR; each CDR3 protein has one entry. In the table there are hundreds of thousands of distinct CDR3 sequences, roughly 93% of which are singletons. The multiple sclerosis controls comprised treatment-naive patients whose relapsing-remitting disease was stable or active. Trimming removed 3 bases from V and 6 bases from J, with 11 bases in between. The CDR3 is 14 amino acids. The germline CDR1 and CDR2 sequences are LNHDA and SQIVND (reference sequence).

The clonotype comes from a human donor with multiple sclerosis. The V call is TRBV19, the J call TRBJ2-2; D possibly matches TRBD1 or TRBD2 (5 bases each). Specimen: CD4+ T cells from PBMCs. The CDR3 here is CASSMDIAPGELFF. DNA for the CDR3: TGTGCCAGTAGTATGGACATAGCGCCCGGGGAGCTGTTTTTT.